This T cell receptor (beta chain) comes out of a study of blood T cell repertoires in COVID-19. Study as a whole: Sites in the United States, Italy and Spain provided acute and convalescent COVID-19 samples. Sources were T cells, B-cell-depleted T cells, or PBMCs; the material itself was cDNA or gDNA.

Per the study methods: Using reference gene primer amplification, nucleated cell counts were estimated. Generated by immunoSEQ multiplex PCR, the TCRdb table keeps only in-frame clones and is missing some. For V, J and clone size, that table is used; D and trimming come from the DNA. Of tens of thousands of clones listed, 85% to 90% are singletons. On this clone: The junction and the germline gene differ at one end; a read error may be behind it.

CDR3 length: 13 amino acids. Germline CDR1 reads MNHEY; CDR2 reads SMNVEV (reference sequence). This TCR was sampled from a man aged 65 to 79 with acute or convalescent COVID-19. V gene TRBV27 combines with J gene TRBJ2-3; 9 bases match TRBD1. Specimen: peripheral blood. The CDR3: CASSLRGQGPVVF. In DNA form, the CDR3 reads TGTGCCAGCAGTTTAAGGGGACAGGGTCCAGTAGTATTT.